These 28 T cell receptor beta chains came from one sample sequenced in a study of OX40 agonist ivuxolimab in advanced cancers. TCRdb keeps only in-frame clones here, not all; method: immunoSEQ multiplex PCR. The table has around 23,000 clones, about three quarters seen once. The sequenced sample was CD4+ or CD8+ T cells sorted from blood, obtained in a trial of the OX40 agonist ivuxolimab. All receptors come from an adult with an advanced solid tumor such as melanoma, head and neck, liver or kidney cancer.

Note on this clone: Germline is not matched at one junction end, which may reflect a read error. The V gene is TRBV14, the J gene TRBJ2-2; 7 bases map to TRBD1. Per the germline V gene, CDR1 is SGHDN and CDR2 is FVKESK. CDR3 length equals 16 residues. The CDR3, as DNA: TGTGCCAGCAGCCTCCGACGGACAGGCGAACACCGGGGAGCTGTTTTT. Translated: CASSLRRTGEHRGAVF.

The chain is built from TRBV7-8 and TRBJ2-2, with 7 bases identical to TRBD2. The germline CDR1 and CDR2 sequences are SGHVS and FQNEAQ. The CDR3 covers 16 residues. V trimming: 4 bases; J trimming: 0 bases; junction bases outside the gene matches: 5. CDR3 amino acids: CASSSPSGPNTGELFF. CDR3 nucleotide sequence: TGTGCCAGCAGCTCCCCTAGCGGACCGAACACCGGGGAGCTGTTTTTT.

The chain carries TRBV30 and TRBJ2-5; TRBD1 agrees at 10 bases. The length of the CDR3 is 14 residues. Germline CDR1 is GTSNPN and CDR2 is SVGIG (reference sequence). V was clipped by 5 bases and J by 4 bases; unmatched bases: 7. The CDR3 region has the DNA TGTGCCTGGGGCCTGGGACAGGGGTTAGAGACCCAGTACTTC. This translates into CAWGLGQGLETQYF.

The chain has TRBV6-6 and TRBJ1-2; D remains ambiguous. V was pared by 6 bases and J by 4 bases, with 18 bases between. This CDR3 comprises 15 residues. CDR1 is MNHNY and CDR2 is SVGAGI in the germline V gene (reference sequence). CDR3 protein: CASSSSRTWSYGYTF. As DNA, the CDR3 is TGTGCCAGCAGCTCCTCGAGGACGTGGAGCTATGGCTACACCTTC.

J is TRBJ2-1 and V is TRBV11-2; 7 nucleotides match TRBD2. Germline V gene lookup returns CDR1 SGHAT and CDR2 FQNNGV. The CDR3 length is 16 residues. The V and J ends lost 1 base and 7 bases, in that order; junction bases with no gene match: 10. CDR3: CASSLVPSAGPNEQFF. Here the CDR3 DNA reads TGTGCCAGCAGCTTAGTTCCTTCAGCGGGACCGAATGAGCAGTTCTTC.

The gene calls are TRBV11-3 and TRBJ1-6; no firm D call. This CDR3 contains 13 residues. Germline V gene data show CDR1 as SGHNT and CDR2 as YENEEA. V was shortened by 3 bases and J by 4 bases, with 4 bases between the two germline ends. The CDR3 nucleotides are TGTGCCAGCAGCTTGGAATATAATTCACCCCTCCACTTT. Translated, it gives CASSLEYNSPLHF.

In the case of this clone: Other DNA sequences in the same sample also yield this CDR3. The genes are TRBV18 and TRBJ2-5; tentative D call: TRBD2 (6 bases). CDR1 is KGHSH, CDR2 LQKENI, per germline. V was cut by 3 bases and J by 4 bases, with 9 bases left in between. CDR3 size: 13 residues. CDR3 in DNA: TGTGCCAGCTCACCCCTGCGGGGAGAGACCCAGTACTTC. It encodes CASSPLRGETQYF.

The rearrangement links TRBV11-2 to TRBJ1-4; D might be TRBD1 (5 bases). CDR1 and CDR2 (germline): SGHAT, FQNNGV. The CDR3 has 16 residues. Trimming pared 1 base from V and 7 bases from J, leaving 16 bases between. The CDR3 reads CASSLVSGQGGEKLFF. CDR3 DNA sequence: TGTGCCAGCAGCTTAGTGTCGGGTCAGGGTGGTGAAAAACTGTTTTTT.

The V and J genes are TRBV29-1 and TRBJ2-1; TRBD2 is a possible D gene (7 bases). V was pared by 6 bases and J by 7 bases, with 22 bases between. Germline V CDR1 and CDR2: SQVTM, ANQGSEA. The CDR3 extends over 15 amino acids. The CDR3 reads CSVLQGGGRFNEQFF. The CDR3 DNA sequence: TGCAGCGTCCTCCAAGGGGGGGGGCGATTTAATGAGCAGTTCTTC.

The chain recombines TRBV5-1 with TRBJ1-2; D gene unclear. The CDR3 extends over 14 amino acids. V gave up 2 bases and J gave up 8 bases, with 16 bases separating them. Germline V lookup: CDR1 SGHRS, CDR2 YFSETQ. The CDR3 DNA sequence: TGCGCCAGCAGCTTAACAGCTACGGCAGGAGGCTACACCTTC. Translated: CASSLTATAGGYTF.

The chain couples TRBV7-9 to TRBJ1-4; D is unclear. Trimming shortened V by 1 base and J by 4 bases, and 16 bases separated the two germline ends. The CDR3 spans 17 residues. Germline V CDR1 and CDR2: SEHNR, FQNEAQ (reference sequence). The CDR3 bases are TGTGCCAGCAGCTTAGGGAGCGGCGGGAGAAATAATGAAAAACTGTTTTTT. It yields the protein CASSLGSGGRNNEKLFF.

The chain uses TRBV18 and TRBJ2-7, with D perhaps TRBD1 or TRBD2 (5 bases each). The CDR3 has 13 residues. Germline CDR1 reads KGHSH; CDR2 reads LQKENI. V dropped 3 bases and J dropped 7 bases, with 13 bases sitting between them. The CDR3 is CASSPGANVEQYF. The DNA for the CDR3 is TGTGCCAGCTCACCCGGGGCAAATGTGGAGCAGTACTTC.

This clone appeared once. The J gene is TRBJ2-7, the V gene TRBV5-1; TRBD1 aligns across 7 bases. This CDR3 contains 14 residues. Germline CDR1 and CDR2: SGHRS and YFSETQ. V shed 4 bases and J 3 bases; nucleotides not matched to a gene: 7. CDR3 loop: CASSRTGASYEQYF. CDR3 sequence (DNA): TGCGCCAGCAGCCGGACAGGTGCGAGCTACGAGCAGTACTTC.

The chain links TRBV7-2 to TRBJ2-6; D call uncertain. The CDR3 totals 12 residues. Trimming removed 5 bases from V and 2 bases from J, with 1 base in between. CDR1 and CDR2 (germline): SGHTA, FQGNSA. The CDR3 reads CASSPGANVLTF. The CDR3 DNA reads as TGTGCCAGCAGCCCTGGGGCCAACGTCCTGACTTTC.

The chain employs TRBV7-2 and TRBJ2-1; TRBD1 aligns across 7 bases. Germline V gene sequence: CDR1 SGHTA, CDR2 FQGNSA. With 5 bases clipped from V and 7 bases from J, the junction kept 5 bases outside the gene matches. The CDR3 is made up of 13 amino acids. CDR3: CASSRGRGNEQFF. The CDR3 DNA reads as TGTGCCAGCAGCAGGGGGCGAGGGAATGAGCAGTTCTTC.

CDR3 in amino acids: CASSSTGTFGYTF. CDR3 DNA: TGTGCCAGCAGCTCGACCGGGACATTCGGCTACACCTTC. The genes are TRBV5-4 and TRBJ1-2; D possibly corresponds to TRBD1 (6 bases). V lost 3 bases and J 8 bases, leaving 14 bases between the germline ends. Germline-derived CDR1 and CDR2 are SGHNT and YYREEE (reference sequence). This CDR3 is built from 13 residues.

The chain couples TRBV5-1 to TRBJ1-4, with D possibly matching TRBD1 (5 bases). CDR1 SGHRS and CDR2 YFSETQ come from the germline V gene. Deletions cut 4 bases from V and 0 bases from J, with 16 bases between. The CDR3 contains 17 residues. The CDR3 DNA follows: TGCGCCAGCAGCCATATCGGTTGGGGCGCAACTAATGAAAAACTGTTTTTT. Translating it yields CASSHIGWGATNEKLFF.

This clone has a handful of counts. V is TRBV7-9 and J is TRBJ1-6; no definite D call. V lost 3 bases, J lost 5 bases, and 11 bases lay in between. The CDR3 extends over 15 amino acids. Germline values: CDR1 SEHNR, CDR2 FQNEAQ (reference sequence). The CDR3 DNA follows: TGTGCCAGCAGCTTGACGGGGAGCCATAATTCACCCCTCCACTTT. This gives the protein CASSLTGSHNSPLHF.

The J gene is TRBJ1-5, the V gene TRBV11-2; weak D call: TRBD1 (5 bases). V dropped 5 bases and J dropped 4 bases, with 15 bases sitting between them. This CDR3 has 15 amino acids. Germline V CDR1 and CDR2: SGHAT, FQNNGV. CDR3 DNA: TGTGCCAGCAGCCCCCCGGGACGGAAAAATCAGCCCCAGCATTTT. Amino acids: CASSPPGRKNQPQHF.

CDR3 DNA sequence: TGTGCCAGCAGCTTGTCAGGACTAGCGAGCACAGATACGCAGTATTTT. It specifies CASSLSGLASTDTQYF. The genes are TRBV5-4 and TRBJ2-3, with 9 bases that match TRBD2. This CDR3 spans 16 amino acids. The J segment lost 0 bases and the V segment lost 1 base, leaving 3 bases of the junction unmatched. CDR1 is SGHNT and CDR2 is YYREEE in the germline V gene (reference sequence).

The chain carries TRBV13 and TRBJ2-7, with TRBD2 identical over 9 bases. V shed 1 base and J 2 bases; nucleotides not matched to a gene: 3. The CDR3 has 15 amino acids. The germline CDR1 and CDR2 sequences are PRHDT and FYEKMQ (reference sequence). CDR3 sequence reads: CASSLVAGAPYEQYF. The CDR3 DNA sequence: TGTGCCAGCAGCTTAGTAGCGGGGGCCCCCTACGAGCAGTACTTC. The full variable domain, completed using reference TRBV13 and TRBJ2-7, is AAGVIQSPRHLIKEKRETATLKCYPIPRHDTVYWYQQGPGQDPQFLISFYEKMQSDKGSIPDRFSAQQFSDYHSELNMSSLELGDSALYFCASSLVAGAPYEQYFGPGTRLTVT.

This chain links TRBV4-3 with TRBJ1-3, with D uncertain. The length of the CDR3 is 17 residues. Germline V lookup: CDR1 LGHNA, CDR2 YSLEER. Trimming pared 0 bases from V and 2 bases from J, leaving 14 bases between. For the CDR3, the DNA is TGCGCCAGCAGCCAAGAAATGGGCAGTCGAGCTGGAAACACCATATATTTT. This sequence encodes CASSQEMGSRAGNTIYF.

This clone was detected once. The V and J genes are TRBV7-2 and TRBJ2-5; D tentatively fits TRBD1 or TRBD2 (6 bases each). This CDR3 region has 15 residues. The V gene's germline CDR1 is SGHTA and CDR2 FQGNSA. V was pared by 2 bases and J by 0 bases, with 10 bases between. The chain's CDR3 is CASSLRGVHQETQYF. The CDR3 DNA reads TGTGCCAGCAGCTTAAGGGGGGTCCACCAAGAGACCCAGTACTTC.

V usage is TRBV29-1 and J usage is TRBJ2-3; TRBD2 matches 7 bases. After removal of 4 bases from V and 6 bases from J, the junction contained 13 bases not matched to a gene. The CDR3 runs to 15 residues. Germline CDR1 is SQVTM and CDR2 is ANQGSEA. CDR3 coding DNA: TGCAGCGTTGTCGGGACTACCCGACGGGGGGATACGCAGTATTTT. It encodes CSVVGTTRRGDTQYF.

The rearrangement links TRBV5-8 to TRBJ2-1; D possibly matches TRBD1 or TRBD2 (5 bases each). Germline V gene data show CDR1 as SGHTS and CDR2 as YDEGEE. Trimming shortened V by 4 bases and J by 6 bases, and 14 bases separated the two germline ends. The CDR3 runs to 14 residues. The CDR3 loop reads CASSHPGTPNEQFF. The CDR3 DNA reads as TGTGCCAGCAGCCATCCAGGGACCCCCAATGAGCAGTTCTTC.

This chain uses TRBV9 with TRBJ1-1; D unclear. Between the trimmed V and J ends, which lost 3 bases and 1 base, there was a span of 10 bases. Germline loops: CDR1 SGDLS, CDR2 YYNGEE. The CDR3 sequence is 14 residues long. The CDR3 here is CASSATDGNTEAFF. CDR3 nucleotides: TGTGCCAGCAGCGCCACAGACGGGAACACTGAAGCTTTCTTT.

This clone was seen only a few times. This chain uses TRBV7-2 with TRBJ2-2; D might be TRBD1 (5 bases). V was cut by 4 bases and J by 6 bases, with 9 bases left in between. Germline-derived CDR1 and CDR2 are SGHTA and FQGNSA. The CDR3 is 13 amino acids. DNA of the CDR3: TGTGCCAGCAGCTCGGCAGGGTCCGGGGAGCTGTTTTTT. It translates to CASSSAGSGELFF.

CDR3 sequence reads: CASSLEHGTEDLYNEQFF. The DNA for the CDR3 is TGTGCCAGCAGCTTAGAGCATGGGACAGAAGATCTCTACAATGAGCAGTTCTTC. The V and J genes are TRBV11-3 and TRBJ2-1; 7 positions match TRBD1. Looked up from germline, CDR1 is SGHNT and CDR2 is YENEEA. V dropped 0 bases and J dropped 3; count of bases not matched to a gene: 11. The CDR3 sequence is 18 residues long.